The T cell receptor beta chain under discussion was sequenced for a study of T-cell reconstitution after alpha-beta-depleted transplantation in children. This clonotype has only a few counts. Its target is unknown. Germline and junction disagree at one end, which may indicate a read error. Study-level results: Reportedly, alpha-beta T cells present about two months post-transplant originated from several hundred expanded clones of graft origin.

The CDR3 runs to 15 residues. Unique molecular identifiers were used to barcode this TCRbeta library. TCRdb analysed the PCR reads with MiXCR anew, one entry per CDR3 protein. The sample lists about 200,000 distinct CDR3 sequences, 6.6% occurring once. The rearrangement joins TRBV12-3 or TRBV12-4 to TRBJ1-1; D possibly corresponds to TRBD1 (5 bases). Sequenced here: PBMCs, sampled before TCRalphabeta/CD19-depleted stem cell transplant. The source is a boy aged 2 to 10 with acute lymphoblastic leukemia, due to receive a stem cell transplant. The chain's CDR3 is CARSYGGGGDTEAFF. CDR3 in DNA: TGTGCCAGAAGTTACGGCGGGGGTGGAGACACTGAAGCTTTCTTT.